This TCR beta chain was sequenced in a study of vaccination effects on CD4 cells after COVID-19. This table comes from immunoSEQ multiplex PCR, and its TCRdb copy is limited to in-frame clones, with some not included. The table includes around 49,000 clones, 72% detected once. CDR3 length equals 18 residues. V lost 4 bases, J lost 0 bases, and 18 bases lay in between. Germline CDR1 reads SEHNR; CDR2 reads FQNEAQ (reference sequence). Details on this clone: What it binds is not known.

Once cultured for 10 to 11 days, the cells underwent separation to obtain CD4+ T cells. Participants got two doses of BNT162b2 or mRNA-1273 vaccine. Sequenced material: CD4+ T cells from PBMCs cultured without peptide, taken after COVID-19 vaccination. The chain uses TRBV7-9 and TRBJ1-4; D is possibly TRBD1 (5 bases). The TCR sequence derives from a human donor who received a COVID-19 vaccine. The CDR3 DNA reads TGTGCCAGCAGCTCCGGATCCTGGAAGGGGACAACTAATGAAAAACTGTTTTTT. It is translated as CASSSGSWKGTTNEKLFF.